Below, 2 T cell receptor beta chains from the same sample are listed, as sequenced in a study of cytomegalovirus exposure and HLA in healthy donors. The PCR ran on 60 Vbeta and 13 Jbeta primers. The repertoire was sequenced with immunoSEQ multiplex PCR; TCRdb's copy has only in-frame clones and lacks some. There are 160,000 or so clones in the sample; roughly four fifths occur only once, and about 11% lies in the top ten. The sequenced material came from PBMCs. These receptors originate from a man aged 50-60 years in good health and CMV-seropositive.

The rearrangement links TRBV6-5 to TRBJ1-1; 7 positions match TRBD1. CDR1 and CDR2 (germline): MNHEY, SVGAGI. V trimming: 5 bases; J trimming: 8 bases; junction bases outside the gene matches: 8. The length of the CDR3 is 13 residues. The CDR3: CASSPTTGTEAFF. Here the CDR3 DNA reads TGTGCCAGCAGTCCAACGACAGGGACCGAAGCTTTCTTT.

This clone was recorded a few times. The chain recombines TRBV5-1 with TRBJ2-3; perhaps TRBD1 as D (5 bases). Trimming pared 2 bases from V and 2 bases from J, leaving 9 bases between. Germline CDR1 SGHRS, CDR2 YFSETQ. This CDR3 region has 14 residues. In DNA, the CDR3 is TGCGCCAGCAGCTTCAGGGAATTCACAGATACGCAGTATTTT. This translates into CASSFREFTDTQYF.